The 22 T cell receptor beta chains below were found in one sample sequenced in a study of blood T cell repertoires in COVID-19. Clones were read by immunoSEQ multiplex PCR, and TCRdb kept only the in-frame ones, dropping some. The data show 300,000 to 350,000 clones, 91% seen once. The sequencing sample was made of peripheral blood. Every receptor here comes from a woman in her late teens or twenties who had recovered from COVID-19.

The chain has TRBV29-1 and TRBJ1-2; weak D call: TRBD1 (6 bases). V was trimmed by 6 bases and J by 6 bases, leaving 11 bases between them. The CDR3 length is 11 residues. In germline, CDR1 is SQVTM, CDR2 ANQGSEA. The CDR3 DNA reads as TGCAGCGTCGGGCGGACAGATGGCTACACCTTC. Amino acids: CSVGRTDGYTF.

The chain couples TRBV6-5 to TRBJ1-1; 7 nucleotides match TRBD1. This CDR3 is built from 14 residues. With 6 bases clipped from V and 1 base from J, the junction kept 5 bases outside the gene matches. Per germline, CDR1 MNHEY and CDR2 SVGAGI. In DNA form, the CDR3 reads TGTGCCAGCAGACACAGGGGACAGAACACTGAAGCTTTCTTT. This sequence encodes CASRHRGQNTEAFF.

V gene TRBV7-2 combines with J gene TRBJ1-1, with no clear D. The CDR3 totals 14 residues. Trimming cost V 1 base and J 3 bases, with 9 bases left between them. Germline CDR1 reads SGHTA; CDR2 reads FQGNSA. CDR3 sequence reads: CASSLGMRDTEAFF. CDR3 nucleotides: TGTGCCAGCAGCTTAGGGATGCGGGACACTGAAGCTTTCTTT.

This clone was seen a handful of times. This same CDR3 is encoded by further DNA sequences in the sample. The chain has TRBV11-3 and TRBJ2-1; 11 nucleotides match TRBD2. The germline gives CDR1 SGHNT, CDR2 YENEEA. The CDR3 totals 17 residues. V was pared by 4 bases and J by 1 base, with 6 bases of the junction left unmatched. The CDR3 sequence: CASSSASGRFSYNEQFF. CDR3 in DNA: TGTGCCAGCAGCTCGGCTAGCGGGAGGTTTTCCTACAATGAGCAGTTCTTC.

V is TRBV19 and J is TRBJ2-2, with TRBD2 identical over 12 bases. This CDR3 is built from 16 residues. With 3 bases clipped from V and 5 bases from J, the junction kept 4 bases outside the gene matches. Germline CDR1 LNHDA, CDR2 SQIVND (reference sequence). CDR3 coding DNA: TGTGCCAGTAGTATGAGACTAGCGGGAGCAACCGGGGAGCTGTTTTTT. The encoded protein is CASSMRLAGATGELFF.

The chain has TRBV7-2 and TRBJ2-3, with 13 positions matching TRBD2. J lost 6 bases, V lost 5 bases, and 8 bases had no gene match. Looked up from germline, CDR1 is SGHTA and CDR2 is FQGNSA. The CDR3 totals 16 residues. The CDR3 loop reads CASSPGLAGLSDTQYF. The DNA of the CDR3 is TGTGCCAGCAGCCCGGGACTAGCGGGGCTGAGCGATACGCAGTATTTT.

Comment on this clone: Distinct nucleotide sequences in the sample also encode this CDR3. The chain is built from TRBV7-2 and TRBJ1-2; 7 nucleotides match TRBD1. V lost 1 base and J lost 2; bases outside the gene matches: 1. The CDR3 is 14 amino acids. Germline CDR1 SGHTA, CDR2 FQGNSA. CDR3 loop: CASSLGRGNYGYTF. The CDR3 nucleotides are TGTGCCAGCAGCTTAGGCAGGGGGAACTATGGCTACACCTTC.

The CDR3, as DNA: TGCAGCGTTGTACTAGCGGGAGGATTGGATACGCAGTATTTT. It encodes CSVVLAGGLDTQYF. The V call is TRBV29-1, the J call TRBJ2-3; 12 bases agree with TRBD2. With 4 bases clipped from V and 6 bases from J, the junction kept 5 bases outside the gene matches. CDR1 and CDR2 (germline): SQVTM, ANQGSEA. The CDR3 sequence is 14 residues long.

The J gene is TRBJ2-5, the V gene TRBV5-1; 7 bases are a match to TRBD1. Germline V gene data show CDR1 as SGHRS and CDR2 as YFSETQ. This CDR3 region has 15 residues. With 3 bases clipped from V and 1 base from J, the junction kept 6 bases outside the gene matches. In nucleotides, the CDR3 is TGCGCCAGCAGCTCGGGACAGATAGTCCAAGAGACCCAGTACTTC. Protein: CASSSGQIVQETQYF.

The genes are TRBV2 and TRBJ2-5; 10 nucleotides match TRBD1. The V gene end was trimmed by 7 bases and the J gene end by 5 bases; junction bases not matched to a gene: 7. The length of the CDR3 is 14 residues. From germline, CDR1 is SNHLY and CDR2 FYNNEI. The CDR3 sequence is CASTKTGGEETQYF. The CDR3 DNA reads TGTGCCAGCACAAAGACAGGGGGCGAGGAGACCCAGTACTTC.

The chain is built from TRBV7-9 and TRBJ2-2, with a weak D call TRBD1 (6 bases). This CDR3 is 15 amino acids long. V lost 4 bases, J lost 5 bases, and 14 bases lay in between. Germline V CDR1 and CDR2: SEHNR, FQNEAQ (reference sequence). DNA of the CDR3: TGTGCCAGCAGCTACCAGGGGTCGGGGACCGGGGAGCTGTTTTTT. It translates to CASSYQGSGTGELFF.

The rearrangement links TRBV2 to TRBJ2-1; 12 bases fit TRBD2. The germline CDR1 and CDR2 sequences are SNHLY and FYNNEI. Unmatched junction bases numbered 3, after V lost 5 bases and J lost 4 bases. This CDR3 spans 15 amino acids. Written as DNA, the CDR3 is TGTGCCAGCAGTAAAGGGACTAGCGGGTACAATGAGCAGTTCTTC. Translation: CASSKGTSGYNEQFF.

The chain combines TRBV7-9 with TRBJ1-6, with TRBD1 matching 10 bases. V gave up 5 bases and J gave up 7 bases; unmatched junction bases: 5. Germline V gives CDR1 SEHNR, CDR2 FQNEAQ (reference sequence). The CDR3 runs to 15 residues. The CDR3 sequence is CASSTQTGGNSPLHF. The CDR3 DNA reads TGTGCCAGCAGCACCCAGACAGGGGGCAATTCACCCCTCCACTTT. The variable domain in full, with the rest retrieved from reference TRBV7-9 and TRBJ1-6, is DTGVSQNPRHKITKRGQNVTFRCDPISEHNRLYWYRQTLGQGPEFLTYFQNEAQLEKSRLLSDRFSAERPKGSFSTLEIQRTEQGDSAMYLCASSTQTGGNSPLHFGNGTRLTVT.

This chain uses TRBV6-2 or TRBV6-3 with TRBJ2-7; 9 nucleotides line up with TRBD2. The J segment lost 1 base and the V segment lost 4 bases, leaving 8 bases of the junction unmatched. The CDR3 totals 16 residues. Germline CDR1 MNHEY, CDR2 SVGEGT. CDR3 protein: CASSSLAGTRSYEQYV. DNA of the CDR3: TGTGCCAGCAGTTCCCTAGCGGGAACTAGGTCCTACGAGCAGTACGTC.

This chain links TRBV7-9 with TRBJ2-5; 10 nucleotides match TRBD1. V was clipped by 5 bases and J by 5 bases; unmatched bases: 2. This CDR3 spans 13 amino acids. Looked up from germline, CDR1 is SEHNR and CDR2 is FQNEAQ (reference sequence). CDR3 sequence: CASSRGQGETQYF. CDR3 DNA: TGTGCCAGCAGCCGGGGACAGGGGGAGACCCAGTACTTC.

This rearrangement joins TRBV5-6 to TRBJ2-2; D is ambiguous. Germline CDR1 SGHDT, CDR2 YYEEEE. Trimming stripped 4 bases from V and 7 bases from J, with 5 bases between. The CDR3 runs to 11 residues. CDR3 sequence reads: CASSTYGELFF. The CDR3 DNA reads as TGTGCCAGCAGCACATACGGGGAGCTGTTTTTT.

J is TRBJ2-7 and V is TRBV18; 7 bases match TRBD1. Germline CDR1 is KGHSH and CDR2 is LQKENI. There are 20 residues in the CDR3. V shed 3 bases, J shed 1 base, and the junction held 21 bases outside the gene matches. The CDR3 DNA is TGTGCCAGCTCACCTACCCCGGTTACAGGGGTCTTGTCGAGGTCCTACGAGCAGTACGTC. The encoded protein is CASSPTPVTGVLSRSYEQYV.

The V call is TRBV7-8, the J call TRBJ2-7; 9 bases line up with TRBD2. V trimming: 3 bases; J trimming: 5 bases; junction bases outside the gene matches: 8. The CDR3 spans 15 residues. Germline V lookup: CDR1 SGHVS, CDR2 FQNEAQ. The CDR3 loop reads CASSFGLAGTDEQYV. The CDR3 coding sequence is TGTGCCAGCAGCTTTGGGCTAGCGGGAACCGACGAGCAGTACGTC.

This clone appeared once. This chain uses TRBV7-8 with TRBJ2-6; 7 bases are shared with TRBD1. The germline V gene encodes CDR1 SGHVS and CDR2 FQNEAQ. J lost 4 bases, V lost 4 bases, and 4 bases had no gene match. CDR3 length equals 15 residues. CDR3 nucleotide sequence: TGTGCCAGCAGCTACAGGGGCTTGGGGGCCAACGTCCTGACTTTC. It codes for CASSYRGLGANVLTF.

This clone has only one observation. DNA for the CDR3: TGTGCCAGCAGTTCGACGACTAGCGGGGGAGAAAGTGAGCAGTTCTTC. It codes for CASSSTTSGGESEQFF. The genes are TRBV28 and TRBJ2-1; 12 bases match TRBD2. J was trimmed by 9 bases and V by 4 bases; bases with no gene match: 10. This CDR3 is built from 16 residues. Germline V lookup: CDR1 MDHEN, CDR2 SYDVKM.

The rearrangement joins TRBV5-4 to TRBJ1-1; D call uncertain. The germline V gene has CDR1 SGHNT and CDR2 YYREEE (reference sequence). This CDR3 has 13 residues. Trimming took off 1 base at V and 1 base at J, with 5 bases between the two ends. CDR3 nucleotide sequence: TGTGCCAGCAGCTTGTTTCAGAACACTGAAGCTTTCTTT. It translates to CASSLFQNTEAFF. The variable domain in full, completed from reference TRBV5-4 and TRBJ1-1, reads ETGVTQSPTHLIKTRGQQVTLRCSSQSGHNTVSWYQQALGQGPQFIFQYYREEENGRGNFPPRFSGLQFPNYSSELNVNALELDDSALYLCASSLFQNTEAFFGQGTRLTVV.

The chain recombines TRBV30 with TRBJ1-4; D is unresolved. CDR3 length equals 13 residues. Trimming removed 0 bases from V and 8 bases from J, with 10 bases in between. Germline V gene sequence: CDR1 GTSNPN, CDR2 SVGIG (reference sequence). CDR3 sequence: CAWSVRVREKLFF. DNA of the CDR3: TGTGCCTGGAGTGTACGAGTGCGGGAAAAACTGTTTTTT. The variable domain in full, completed from reference TRBV30 and TRBJ1-4, reads SQTIHQWPATLVQPVGSPLSLECTVEGTSNPNLYWYRQAAGRGLQLLFYSVGIGQISSEVPQNLSASRPQDRQFILSSKKLLLSDSGFYLCAWSVRVREKLFFGSGTQLSVL.